This TCR beta chain came from a study of blood T cell repertoires in COVID-19. On the study more broadly: From the United States, Italy and Spain came samples of acute and convalescent COVID-19. T cells, B-cell-depleted T cells, or PBMCs supplied cDNA or gDNA.

V was pared by 2 bases and J by 3 bases, with 4 bases of the junction left unmatched. CDR3 length: 15 amino acids. CDR1 and CDR2 (germline): MNHEY, SVGAGI. Authors' methods: Amplified reference gene primers provided the basis for estimating nucleated cell counts. Method: immunoSEQ multiplex PCR; TCRdb's copy keeps in-frame clones and lacks some. V and J calls and clone size follow that table, whereas D and trimming were derived from the DNA. The sample has roughly 80,000 clones, around 89% seen once; the top ten hold 7% to 10%. Source material: peripheral blood. The origin of this receptor is a human donor in a cohort sampled during active COVID-19. The chain is built from TRBV6-5 and TRBJ2-5; 9 bases match TRBD1. This CDR3 reads CASSYAGTGKETQYF. The DNA of the CDR3 is TGTGCCAGCAGTTACGCCGGGACAGGGAAAGAGACCCAGTACTTC.